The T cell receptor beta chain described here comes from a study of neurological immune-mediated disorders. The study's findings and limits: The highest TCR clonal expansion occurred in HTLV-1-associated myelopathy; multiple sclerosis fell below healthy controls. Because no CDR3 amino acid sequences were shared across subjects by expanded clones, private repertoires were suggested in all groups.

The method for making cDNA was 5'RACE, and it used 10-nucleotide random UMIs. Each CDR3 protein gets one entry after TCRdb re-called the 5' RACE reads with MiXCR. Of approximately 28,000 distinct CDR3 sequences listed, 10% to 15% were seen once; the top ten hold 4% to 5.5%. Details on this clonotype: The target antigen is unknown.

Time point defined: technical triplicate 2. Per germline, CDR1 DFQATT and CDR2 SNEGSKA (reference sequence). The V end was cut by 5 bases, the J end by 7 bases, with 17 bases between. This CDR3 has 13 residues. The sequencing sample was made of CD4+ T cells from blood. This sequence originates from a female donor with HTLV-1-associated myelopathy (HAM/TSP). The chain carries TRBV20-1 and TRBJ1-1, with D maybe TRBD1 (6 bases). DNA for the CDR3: TGCAGTGCTCCCTTACAGGGAAGGGTTGAAGCTTTCTTT. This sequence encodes CSAPLQGRVEAFF.